This T cell receptor (beta chain) was sequenced in a study of beta chain features in type 1 diabetes. This clone was detected a few times. What was sequenced were expressed TCRB transcripts, since all of the isolated RNA had been reverse transcribed. Sequencing was performed with immunoSEQ multiplex PCR; in TCRdb, only in-frame clones are kept and a portion is missing. Of roughly 370,000 clones detected, approximately 15% appear once; the ten largest clones hold roughly 0.038%. The CDR3 is made up of 17 amino acids. Trimming removed 0 bases from V and 4 bases from J, with 13 bases in between. Germline CDR1 is LGHNA and CDR2 is YSLEER.

The chain has TRBV4-3 and TRBJ2-6; D call uncertain. The sequencing input was naive CD4+ T cells from blood. The sequence came from a man between 25 and 39 years old in good health. CDR3 amino acids: CASSQDRGNYGANVLTF. The CDR3 DNA follows: TGCGCCAGCAGCCAAGATCGAGGAAATTACGGGGCCAACGTCCTGACTTTC.